Described below is a single T cell receptor beta chain sequence and its context. The read finishes 3 residues shy of the CDR3 end, and the germline J gene is used to complete it. Assay used: immunoSEQ multiplex PCR; TCRdb lists only in-frame clones, some missing. The listing records about 27,000 clones. Trimming removed 8 bases from V and 9 bases from J; junction bases left unmatched: 8. The CDR3 runs to 15 residues. CDR1 is MRHNA, CDR2 SNTAGT, per germline. The sample comes from a study of T cells in women clearing cervical HPV infection. Material for sequencing was blood buffy coat. The source of this sequence is a woman between 18 and 69 years old with a cervical HPV16 infection that either progressed to CIN3+ or cleared (not recorded which). The V gene is TRBV6-4, the J gene TRBJ2-1; TRBD2 matches 15 bases. Incomplete CDR3 DNA: TGTGCCAGCGGGACTAGCGGGAGGATAGGGGTTGAG. Its translation: CASGTSGRIGVE. The CDR3 in full is CASGTSGRIGVEQFF.